This T cell receptor beta chain comes out of a study of blood T cell repertoires in COVID-19. Study-wide context: COVID-19 samples from acute and convalescent phases originated in the United States, Italy and Spain.

The V end was cut by 4 bases, the J end by 7 bases, with 14 bases between. The CDR3 has 14 residues. Germline CDR1 SGHNT, CDR2 YYREEE (reference sequence). Generated by immunoSEQ multiplex PCR, the TCRdb table keeps only in-frame clones and is missing some. This sample carries 100,000 or so clones, about 75% of them seen once, and the ten largest clones take approximately 5.9%. The J gene is TRBJ2-2, the V gene TRBV5-4; the D gene is possibly TRBD1 (7 bases). The sequenced sample consisted of peripheral blood. The sequence was obtained from a man at least 80 years old with acute or convalescent COVID-19. The CDR3 loop is CASSQGGANGELFF. Here the CDR3 DNA reads TGTGCCAGCAGCCAGGGGGGCGCTAACGGGGAGCTGTTTTTT.